These 31 T cell receptor beta chains share one sample of origin, sequenced in a study of CD8 T cells in ankylosing spondylitis. Points from the study as a whole: Characteristic, it appeared, of ankylosing spondylitis blood was a TCR beta motif of several highly homologous variants.

No antigen is known for these receptors. Via MiXCR, TCRdb re-called the 5' RACE reads, giving one row per CDR3 protein. The sample yields 350,000 to 550,000 distinct CDR3 sequences, roughly 27% seen once. Sequencing was performed on blood, either unsorted or a sorted T cell fraction (not recorded which). These receptors came from a male donor with ankylosing spondylitis.

The sample holds a few counts of this clonotype. V usage is TRBV21-1 and J usage is TRBJ2-3; the table names TRBD1, a call not compared with the DNA. TRBV21-1 is termed a pseudogene. The CDR3 has 16 residues. CDR3 sequence reads: CASSKSHRACTDTQYF. CDR3 nucleotides: TGTGCCAGCAGCAAAAGCCACAGGGCCTGCACAGATACGCAGTATTTT.

CDR3 DNA sequence: TGTGCCAGCAGTGAAACGGACCCTAACTATGGCTACACCTTC. Its translation: CASSETDPNYGYTF. This chain connects TRBV2 to TRBJ1-2; D is unresolved. The CDR3 has 14 residues. Germline assignment: CDR1 SNHLY and CDR2 FYNNEI. With 2 bases removed from V and 0 bases from J, the gap between germline ends came to 7 bases.

This clonotype has more than one count but fewer than ten. As DNA, the CDR3 is TGCAGCGCTCTGACAGGGTACAATCAGCCCCAGCATTTT. It codes for CSALTGYNQPQHF. The rearrangement uses TRBV29-1 and TRBJ1-5; 7 bases align to TRBD1. This CDR3 spans 13 amino acids. Germline CDR1 and CDR2: SQVTM and ANQGSEA. V was clipped by 7 bases and J by 3 bases; unmatched bases: 6.

In this sample, this clonotype turned up a few times. This sequence joins TRBV7-2 and TRBJ2-7, with TRBD1 matching 10 bases. V gave up 5 bases and J gave up 7 bases; unmatched junction bases: 11. The CDR3 totals 15 residues. Germline lookup yields CDR1 SGHTA and CDR2 FQGNSA. CDR3 coding DNA: TGTGCCAGCAGCCACCGTTCAGGGACAGGGGATGAGCAGTACTTC. Residues: CASSHRSGTGDEQYF. Together with reference TRBV7-2 and TRBJ2-7, the CDR3 gives the full variable domain: GAGVSQSPSNKVTEKGKDVELRCDPISGHTALYWYRQSLGQGLEFLIYFQGNSAPDKSGLPSDRFSAERTGGSVSTLTIQRTQQEDSAVYLCASSHRSGTGDEQYFGPGTRLTVT.

This clonotype was seen a handful of times. This rearrangement joins TRBV7-9 to TRBJ2-1; D not resolved. Germline V lookup: CDR1 SEHNR, CDR2 FQNEAQ (reference sequence). V was clipped by 1 base and J by 5 bases, with 6 bases between them. CDR3 size: 13 residues. The CDR3 nucleotides read TGTGCCAGCAGCTTAGGGAAGAACAATGAGCAGTTCTTC. This encodes CASSLGKNNEQFF.

The gene calls are TRBV5-6 and TRBJ1-5; no definite D call. From germline, CDR1 is SGHDT and CDR2 YYEEEE. Trimming took off 3 bases at V and 1 base at J, with 8 bases between the two ends. CDR3 length equals 14 residues. Written as DNA, the CDR3 is TGTGCCAGCAGCTCGGAAGTGAGCAATCAGCCCCAGCATTTT. Protein product: CASSSEVSNQPQHF.

This clonotype has just a few counts. This sequence joins TRBV12-3 or TRBV12-4 and TRBJ2-7, with 9 bases matching TRBD1. This CDR3 is 17 amino acids long. Trimming removed 3 bases from V and 1 base from J; junction bases left unmatched: 10. CDR3 sequence (DNA): TGTGCCAGCAGTTTGGACAGGGGCGGTCGATGGTCCTACGAGCAGTACTTC. Its translation: CASSLDRGGRWSYEQYF.

The sample holds a few counts of this clonotype. This rearrangement joins TRBV6-2 or TRBV6-3 to TRBJ2-1; TRBD2 aligns across 7 bases. This CDR3 has 15 residues. The junction had 16 bases not matched to a gene; V was cut back by 8 bases and J by 9 bases. The germline V gene encodes CDR1 MNHEY and CDR2 SVGEGT. The CDR3 DNA follows: TGTGCCAGCGGATTCGGGGGAGGGTTTGTGGGTGAGCAGTTCTTC. It specifies CASGFGGGFVGEQFF.

This clonotype turned up a few times. This chain joins TRBV28 and TRBJ2-3; possibly TRBD2 for D (6 bases). The CDR3 has 14 amino acids. Trimming pared 3 bases from V and 1 base from J, leaving 8 bases between. Germline CDR1 is MDHEN and CDR2 is SYDVKM. The CDR3, as DNA: TGTGCCAGCAGTTTTTGGGGGGGCACAGATACGCAGTATTTT. Its translation is CASSFWGGTDTQYF. Together with reference TRBV28 and TRBJ2-3, the CDR3 gives the full variable domain: DVKVTQSSRYLVKRTGEKVFLECVQDMDHENMFWYRQDPGLGLRLIYFSYDVKMKEKGDIPEGYSVSREKKERFSLILESASTNQTSMYLCASSFWGGTDTQYFGPGTRLTVL.

This clonotype was found a few times. The V and J genes are TRBV20-1 and TRBJ2-7; D remains unclear. Germline lookup yields CDR1 DFQATT and CDR2 SNEGSKA (reference sequence). The V end lost 0 bases, the J end lost 0 bases, and 12 bases lay between the germline ends. The CDR3 is 15 amino acids. The CDR3 reads CSARDFRQSSYEQYF. CDR3 sequence (DNA): TGCAGTGCTAGAGATTTCCGGCAGAGCTCCTACGAGCAGTACTTC.

This clonotype showed up just a few times. The genes are TRBV5-1 and TRBJ2-2, with TRBD1 matching over 8 bases. With V trimmed by 5 bases and J by 2 bases, 5 bases remained unmatched. The CDR3 totals 15 residues. CDR1 is SGHRS and CDR2 is YFSETQ in the germline V gene. CDR3 DNA sequence: TGCGCCAGCAGTTCTGACAGGGGAAACACCGGGGAGCTGTTTTTT. Protein: CASSSDRGNTGELFF.

In regard to this clonotype: One end of the junction does not line up with germline, which may come from a read error. The chain employs TRBV12-3 or TRBV12-4 and TRBJ2-3; no firm D call. This CDR3 spans 15 amino acids. CDR3 nucleotides: TGTGCCAGCACTTTAATGGGCGGAAACACAGATACGCAGTATTTT. Translating gives CASTLMGGNTDTQYF.

The chain couples TRBV10-2 to TRBJ2-1; 10 nucleotides align to TRBD2. The CDR3 is 18 amino acids. The V gene's germline CDR1 is WSHSY and CDR2 SAAADI. The V segment lost 11 bases and the J segment 0 bases; nucleotides outside the gene matches: 16. The CDR3: CAAAGSGRAEGSYNEQFF. CDR3 sequence (DNA): TGCGCCGCCGCAGGCAGCGGGAGGGCCGAGGGCTCCTACAATGAGCAGTTCTTC.

The V gene is TRBV5-6, the J gene TRBJ2-5, with TRBD1 matching over 10 bases. The CDR3 totals 17 residues. The germline V gene encodes CDR1 SGHDT and CDR2 YYEEEE. V gave up 1 base and J gave up 1 base; unmatched junction bases: 7. In nucleotides, the CDR3 is TGTGCCAGCAGCTTGCCCGGGACAGGGGTAGGCCAAGAGACCCAGTACTTC. It yields the protein CASSLPGTGVGQETQYF.

This sequence joins TRBV7-2 and TRBJ2-3; D ambiguous. CDR3 length equals 13 residues. CDR1 is SGHTA, CDR2 FQGNSA, per germline. Trimming stripped 0 bases from V and 5 bases from J, with 6 bases between. CDR3 bases: TGTGCCAGCAGCTTAGCTAGGTTAGATACGCAGTATTTT. This translates into CASSLARLDTQYF.

This clonotype was counted only a few times. V gene TRBV20-1 combines with J gene TRBJ1-2; TRBD1 matches at 9 bases. Trimming cost V 5 bases and J 6 bases; bases outside gene matches: 10. Per the germline V gene, CDR1 is DFQATT and CDR2 is SNEGSKA (reference sequence). The CDR3 consists of 14 residues. This CDR3 reads CSAFGTGFRDGYTF. The CDR3, as DNA: TGCAGTGCTTTCGGGACAGGGTTTAGAGATGGCTACACCTTC.

V usage is TRBV29-1 and J usage is TRBJ2-1; no clear D gene. Between the trimmed V and J ends, which lost 3 bases and 0 bases, there was a span of 15 bases. The CDR3 is made up of 16 amino acids. Germline V CDR1 and CDR2: SQVTM, ANQGSEA. CDR3 loop: CSVDFLGPGSYNEQFF. The CDR3 DNA reads TGCAGCGTTGACTTTTTAGGGCCGGGCTCCTACAATGAGCAGTTCTTC.

The V call is TRBV5-1, the J call TRBJ1-1, with D possibly matching TRBD1 (5 bases). This CDR3 has 14 residues. Per the germline V gene, CDR1 is SGHRS and CDR2 is YFSETQ. Trimming shortened V by 4 bases and J by 5 bases, and 15 bases separated the two germline ends. Written as DNA, the CDR3 is TGCGCCAGCAGCGTTCGCCCGGAGGGGACTGAAGCTTTCTTT. This translates into CASSVRPEGTEAFF.

CDR3 nucleotides: TGTGCCAGCAGCGTCAGTAGCGAGACCCAGTACTTC. It encodes CASSVSSETQYF. J is TRBJ2-5 and V is TRBV11-2; D uncertain. CDR3 size: 12 residues. V was shortened by 5 bases and J by 5 bases, with 9 bases between the two germline ends. CDR1 and CDR2 from the germline V gene are SGHAT and FQNNGV.

V gene TRBV3-1 combines with J gene TRBJ2-1; D not resolved. V was trimmed by 2 bases and J by 4 bases, leaving 12 bases between them. Germline V gene data show CDR1 as LGHDT and CDR2 as YNNKEL (reference sequence). CDR3 length: 15 residues. The CDR3 coding sequence is TGTGCCAGCAGCCAAATGGGAATTGGATACAATGAGCAGTTCTTC. Its translation: CASSQMGIGYNEQFF.

The chain links TRBV20-1 to TRBJ2-3; 9 nucleotides agree with TRBD2. Unmatched junction bases numbered 6, after V lost 7 bases and J lost 1 base. Germline V gene sequence: CDR1 DFQATT, CDR2 SNEGSKA (reference sequence). The CDR3 has 14 residues. CDR3 DNA: TGCAGTGGTAATAGCGGGAGAGGCACAGATACGCAGTATTTT. Its translation is CSGNSGRGTDTQYF.

The CDR3: CSASAPGGTDTQYF. In nucleotides, the CDR3 is TGCAGTGCTAGTGCCCCTGGGGGCACAGATACGCAGTATTTT. J is TRBJ2-3 and V is TRBV20-1, with D uncertain. CDR1 and CDR2 from the germline V gene are DFQATT and SNEGSKA (reference sequence). The CDR3 sequence is 14 residues long. The germline V and J ends were trimmed by 3 bases and 1 base, with 11 bases remaining between them.

This clonotype was seen more than once but under ten times. The genes are TRBV12-3 or TRBV12-4 and TRBJ1-4, with a possible D match to TRBD1 (5 bases). CDR3 length equals 11 residues. V was shortened by 6 bases and J by 17 bases, with 16 bases between the two germline ends. The chain's CDR3 is CASRGDGDCFF. Here the CDR3 DNA reads TGTGCCAGCAGGGGGGATGGGGACTGTTTTTTT.

The chain combines TRBV5-1 with TRBJ2-5; TRBD1 matches 7 bases. V gave up 4 bases and J gave up 3 bases; unmatched junction bases: 9. In germline, CDR1 is SGHRS, CDR2 YFSETQ. CDR3 length: 15 residues. The CDR3 loop reads CASSLNVQGKETQYF. For the CDR3, the DNA is TGCGCCAGCAGCCTAAACGTACAGGGGAAAGAGACCCAGTACTTC.

This chain uses TRBV5-1 with TRBJ1-1; 9 bases are a match to TRBD1. Germline CDR1 and CDR2: SGHRS and YFSETQ. Trimming at V came to 3 bases and at J to 5 bases, leaving 11 bases not matched to a gene. The CDR3 is 16 amino acids. In nucleotides, the CDR3 is TGCGCCAGCAGCTCTTACCGGACAGGGGACGGGACTGAAGCTTTCTTT. This sequence encodes CASSSYRTGDGTEAFF.

There are a few counts of this clonotype. V gene TRBV7-2 combines with J gene TRBJ2-1; perhaps TRBD2 as D (6 bases). Per the germline V gene, CDR1 is SGHTA and CDR2 is FQGNSA. The CDR3 extends over 11 amino acids. V lost 5 bases and J 15 bases, leaving 14 bases between the germline ends. In nucleotides, the CDR3 is TGTGCCAGCAGCCAAGGGGCGGGACGGTTCTTC. It translates to CASSQGAGRFF.

This clonotype was detected only a few times. The chain recombines TRBV29-1 with TRBJ2-1; the match to TRBD2 covers 7 bases. The CDR3 has 14 residues. The germline V gene encodes CDR1 SQVTM and CDR2 ANQGSEA. V lost 5 bases and J lost 7; bases outside the gene matches: 11. This CDR3 reads CSVKEGGPGNEQFF. The DNA for the CDR3 is TGCAGCGTTAAGGAGGGAGGGCCGGGAAATGAGCAGTTCTTC.

This chain links TRBV5-1 with TRBJ2-1, with 7 positions matching TRBD2. The CDR3 consists of 15 residues. V lost 0 bases and J lost 5; bases outside the gene matches: 5. Germline V lookup: CDR1 SGHRS, CDR2 YFSETQ. CDR3 loop: CASSLVSSGNNEQFF. DNA for the CDR3: TGCGCCAGCAGCTTGGTGTCTAGCGGAAACAATGAGCAGTTCTTC. Filled out from reference TRBV5-1 and TRBJ2-1, the complete variable domain reads KAGVTQTPRYLIKTRGQQVTLSCSPISGHRSVSWYQQTPGQGLQFLFEYFSETQRNKGNFPGRFSGRQFSNSRSEMNVSTLELGDSALYLCASSLVSSGNNEQFFGPGTRLTVL.

Many counts were recorded for this clonotype. This chain connects TRBV29-1 to TRBJ2-7, with 9 positions matching TRBD1. Unmatched junction bases numbered 4, after V lost 7 bases and J lost 3 bases. The germline gives CDR1 SQVTM, CDR2 ANQGSEA. The CDR3 is made up of 12 amino acids. Written as DNA, the CDR3 is TGCAGCGGCGGGACAGGGATCTACGAGCAGTACTTC. It codes for CSGGTGIYEQYF.

This clonotype was counted between two and nine times. The rearrangement links TRBV12-3 or TRBV12-4 to TRBJ1-2; D ambiguous. V lost 4 bases and J lost 6, with 12 bases in between. This CDR3 is built from 13 residues. DNA for the CDR3: TGTGCCAGCAGTTCGGAGGGCCCCGATGGCTACACCTTC. Translated: CASSSEGPDGYTF.

There are a few counts of this clonotype. The chain links TRBV5-1 to TRBJ2-1, with a weak D call TRBD2 (6 bases). Trimming removed 5 bases at V and 9 bases at J, with 18 bases between. CDR3 length equals 14 residues. Germline lookup yields CDR1 SGHRS and CDR2 YFSETQ. Here the CDR3 reads CASRGIAEQIEQFF. The CDR3 coding sequence is TGCGCCAGCAGGGGGATAGCGGAACAAATTGAGCAGTTCTTC.